The rows below give T cell receptor beta chains drawn from one sample of a study of neurological immune-mediated disorders. TCRdb itself ran the 5' RACE reads through MiXCR, one entry per CDR3 protein. The profile shows about 120,000 distinct CDR3 sequences, roughly 3.2% of them singletons. Sequencing used PBMCs. These receptors were collected from a woman aged 25 to 39 with multiple sclerosis. Each CDR3 is given with its conserved first and last residue. The D gene is left open where the match is weak. Some rows have no size entry. The others give once, few or many, or a class for an expanded clone.

cdr3_length j_call d_call clone_size v_call cdr3_aa cdr3_nt
11 TRBJ2-1 . many TRBV19 CASSRDTVQFF TGTGCCAGTAGTAGAGACACAGTTCAGTTCTTC
13 TRBJ1-2 . many TRBV5-1 CASSIDRNYGYTF TGCGCCAGCAGCATTGACAGGAACTATGGCTACACCTTC
13 TRBJ1-2 . few TRBV2 CASSEGPVGGYTF TGTGCCAGCAGTGAAGGGCCAGTTGGGGGCTACACCTTC
13 TRBJ1-2 TRBD1 many TRBV29-1 CSARDRGLRGYTF TGCAGCGCCCGGGACAGGGGGTTAAGGGGCTACACCTTC
14 TRBJ1-2 TRBD1 many TRBV10-3 CAISDPGQSIGYTF TGTGCCATCAGTGACCCGGGACAGTCCATAGGCTACACCTTC
14 TRBJ2-7 TRBD2 many TRBV6-2/TRBV6-3 CASSPGLVAYEQYF TGTGCCAGCAGCCCGGGACTAGTTGCCTACGAGCAGTACTTC
16 TRBJ1-1 TRBD1 many TRBV7-2 CASSFTPRRQGTEAFF TGTGCCAGCAGCTTCACTCCCCGCAGACAGGGTACTGAAGCTTTCTTT
15 TRBJ1-1 TRBD1 many TRBV7-2 CASSAQGQVNTEAFF TGTGCCAGCAGCGCCCAGGGACAGGTGAACACTGAAGCTTTCTTT
16 TRBJ2-2 . many TRBV27 CASSSLTGTNTGELFF TGTGCCAGCAGTTCGCTGACCGGGACGAACACCGGGGAGCTGTTTTTT
14 TRBJ1-1 . many TRBV12-3/TRBV12-4 CASSFGDLGTEAFF TGTGCCAGCAGTTTTGGGGATCTAGGCACTGAAGCTTTCTTT
13 TRBJ1-5 . many TRBV27 CASSLGFNQPQHF TGTGCCAGCAGTTTAGGTTTCAATCAGCCCCAGCATTTT
16 TRBJ2-2 TRBD2 many TRBV20-1 CSARVVAGVRTGELFF TGCAGTGCTAGAGTTGTGGCGGGAGTGAGGACCGGGGAGCTGTTTTTT
18 TRBJ2-7 . . TRBV5-6 CASSFYICSASRGDEQYF .
13 TRBJ2-5 . many TRBV6-5 CASRRQNQETQYF TGTGCCAGCAGGCGACAGAACCAAGAGACCCAGTACTTC
13 TRBJ1-2 TRBD1 many TRBV20-1 CSAGGQGSLGYTF TGCAGTGCCGGAGGACAGGGGAGCTTGGGGTACACCTTC
12 TRBJ1-2 . many TRBV5-1 CASSLHTYGYTF TGCGCCAGCAGCTTACACACCTATGGCTACACCTTC
13 TRBJ1-1 . many TRBV29-1 CSVNERTQREAFF TGCAGCGTCAATGAAAGGACTCAACGTGAAGCTTTCTTT
14 TRBJ2-7 . many TRBV5-1 CASSLGRGGYEQYF TGCGCCAGCAGCTTAGGCAGGGGCGGTTACGAGCAGTACTTC
13 TRBJ2-7 . many TRBV20-1 CSARGGPAYEQYF TGCAGTGCTAGAGGAGGACCCGCCTACGAGCAGTACTTC
17 TRBJ2-3 TRBD2 many TRBV7-8 CASSSTGRNPSRDTQYF TGTGCCAGCAGCTCGACCGGGAGGAACCCCTCCAGAGATACGCAGTATTTT
15 TRBJ2-5 . many TRBV7-9 CASSFRGGLGETQYF TGTGCCAGCAGCTTTCGTGGGGGGCTAGGAGAGACCCAGTACTTC
16 TRBJ2-1 TRBD1 many TRBV10-3 CAISEPYSQGDNEQFF TGTGCCATCAGTGAGCCCTATTCACAGGGGGACAATGAGCAGTTCTTC
15 TRBJ1-3 TRBD1 many TRBV20-1 CSARPGTGPGNTIYF TGCAGTGCTAGACCCGGGACAGGGCCCGGAAACACCATATATTTT
14 TRBJ2-7 TRBD2 many TRBV7-8 CASSSGGAAYEQYF TGTGCCAGCAGCAGCGGGGGAGCGGCCTACGAGCAGTACTTC
12 TRBJ2-1 . many TRBV20-1 CSARGSELLQFF TGCAGTGCTAGAGGGAGCGAGCTCCTCCAGTTCTTC
16 TRBJ1-2 . many TRBV14 CASSLRSGGVESGYTF TGTGCCAGCAGCCTCCGGTCGGGAGGGGTTGAATCTGGCTACACCTTC
11 TRBJ2-7 . few TRBV7-9 CASSLDVPQYF TGTGCCAGCAGCTTAGATGTCCCGCAGTACTTC
15 TRBJ2-4 TRBD1 many TRBV20-1 CSARNTGQGPNIQYF TGCAGTGCTAGAAATACGGGACAGGGGCCGAACATTCAGTACTTC
19 TRBJ2-3 TRBD2 many TRBV4-3 CASSQEGAGAFLFADTQYF TGCGCCAGCAGCCAAGAAGGAGCGGGGGCGTTTCTTTTCGCAGATACGCAGTATTTT
16 TRBJ2-7 TRBD2 many TRBV6-6 CASSSTSGRGAYEQYF TGTGCCAGCAGCTCGACTAGCGGGCGGGGGGCCTACGAGCAGTACTTC
12 TRBJ1-1 . . TRBV20-1 CSPLAPYTEAFF TGCAGCCCCCTGGCCCCTTACACTGAAGCTTTCTTT
15 TRBJ2-7 . . TRBV7-8 CASSFFVGAGDEQYF TGTGCCAGCAGCTTTTTTGTGGGGGCTGGGGACGAGCAGTACTTC
16 TRBJ2-3 . many TRBV6-2/TRBV6-3 CASTRGLRAGTDTQYF TGTGCCAGCACCAGAGGGTTACGGGCAGGCACAGATACGCAGTATTTT
16 TRBJ2-3 TRBD2 many TRBV4-3 CASSRRLAGGTDTQYF TGCGCCAGCAGCCGGAGACTAGCGGGGGGCACAGATACGCAGTATTTT
16 TRBJ2-2 . many TRBV6-5 CASSWGVTRWNGELFF TGTGCCAGCAGCTGGGGGGTGACTAGATGGAACGGGGAGCTGTTTTTT
11 TRBJ1-2 . many TRBV5-1 CASSEGDGYTF TGCGCCAGCAGCGAAGGGGATGGCTACACCTTC
15 TRBJ2-1 TRBD1 many TRBV6-1 CASRADRGGGDEQFF TGTGCCAGCAGAGCGGACAGGGGGGGAGGCGACGAGCAGTTCTTC
16 TRBJ2-6 TRBD1 many TRBV19 CASRPWQGAGANVLTF TGTGCCAGTAGGCCCTGGCAGGGGGCTGGGGCCAACGTCCTGACTTTC
16 TRBJ2-1 . . TRBV3-1 CASSQARSLSGNEQFF TGTGCCAGCAGCCAAGCACGGAGCTTGAGTGGGAATGAGCAGTTCTTC
14 TRBJ2-1 . . TRBV5-1 CASSLGGGGSEQFF TGCGCCAGCAGCTTGGGAGGGGGGGGCAGTGAGCAGTTCTTC
12 TRBJ1-2 . many TRBV5-1 CASSLDSLGYTF TGCGCCAGCAGCTTGGACAGCCTGGGCTACACCTTC
13 TRBJ1-6 . many TRBV5-1 CASSEDSFSPLHF TGCGCCAGCAGCGAAGACAGCTTTTCACCCCTCCACTTT
15 TRBJ2-1 . many TRBV12-3/TRBV12-4 CASSLSGRGKAWQFF TGTGCCAGCAGTCTAAGCGGGCGAGGGAAAGCCTGGCAGTTCTTC
14 TRBJ2-5 . many TRBV11-2 CASSLAQSRETQYF TGTGCCAGCAGCTTAGCACAGTCGCGGGAGACCCAGTACTTC
15 TRBJ1-2 . many TRBV7-2 CASATRVGINYGYTF TGTGCCAGCGCGACAAGGGTGGGAATAAACTATGGCTACACCTTC
14 TRBJ2-2 TRBD1 many TRBV5-5 CASSLGQGPGELFF TGTGCCAGCAGCTTGGGACAGGGGCCCGGGGAGCTGTTTTTT
14 TRBJ1-2 . many TRBV5-1 CASSPSREIYGYTF TGCGCCAGCAGCCCATCCAGGGAAATCTATGGCTACACCTTC
16 TRBJ2-1 . many TRBV7-2 CASRYWARGSYNEQFF TGTGCCAGCAGGTACTGGGCCAGGGGCTCCTACAATGAGCAGTTCTTC
11 TRBJ2-7 . many TRBV7-8 CASSLQVEQYF TGTGCCAGCAGCTTACAGGTCGAGCAGTACTTC
14 TRBJ1-2 TRBD1 many TRBV6-5 CASSYRQGTYGYTF TGTGCCAGCAGTTATAGACAGGGGACCTATGGCTACACCTTC
16 TRBJ2-1 TRBD1 many TRBV7-2 CASSLEGTGPYNEQFF TGTGCCAGCAGCTTAGAAGGGACAGGGCCCTACAATGAGCAGTTCTTC
16 TRBJ1-2 . many TRBV19 CASSMMPDRSDYGYTF TGTGCCAGTAGTATGATGCCCGACAGATCTGACTATGGCTACACCTTC
11 TRBJ2-5 . many TRBV12-3/TRBV12-4 CASSTGETQYF TGTGCCAGCAGTACAGGGGAGACCCAGTACTTC
13 TRBJ1-2 . many TRBV4-3 CASSQVRSGGYTF TGCGCCAGCAGCCAAGTGCGCTCGGGTGGCTACACCTTC
15 TRBJ2-7 . many TRBV6-1 CASSDFPSRYYEQYF TGTGCCAGCAGTGATTTTCCCAGCCGTTACTACGAGCAGTACTTC
14 TRBJ2-2 . many TRBV12-3/TRBV12-4 CASSLLGGAGELFF TGTGCCAGCAGTTTGTTGGGGGGAGCCGGGGAGCTGTTTTTT
14 TRBJ2-3 . many TRBV20-1 CSAPVGGAPDTQYF TGCAGTGCACCCGTAGGCGGGGCCCCAGATACGCAGTATTTT
11 TRBJ2-7 . many TRBV10-3 CATKREYEQYF TGTGCCACCAAAAGGGAGTACGAGCAGTACTTC
13 TRBJ2-7 . many TRBV5-1 CASSLDGKGNPYF TGCGCCAGCAGCTTGGATGGGAAGGGCAACCCGTACTTC
15 TRBJ2-1 TRBD1 many TRBV7-7 CASSKGQGVHNEQFF TGTGCCAGCAGCAAGGGACAGGGCGTACACAATGAGCAGTTCTTC